This T cell receptor (beta chain) was observed in a study of shared clonotypes between healthy human individuals. This clone was counted a few times. There are 16 residues in the CDR3. V was trimmed by 4 bases and J by 5 bases, leaving 18 bases between them. Germline V gene data show CDR1 as MDHEN and CDR2 as SYDVKM. The repertoire was sequenced with immunoSEQ multiplex PCR; TCRdb's copy has only in-frame clones and lacks some. The data show approximately 240,000 clones, under 80% seen once. The chain has TRBV28 and TRBJ1-5; D unclear. The sample taken for sequencing was memory CD4+ T cells sorted from blood. Subset meaning: CD45RA-negative fraction. The TCR sequence derives from a man aged 30 to 39 in good health. The CDR3 loop reads CASSSMGVTQDQPQHF. The CDR3 DNA follows: TGTGCCAGCAGTTCCATGGGTGTAACACAAGATCAGCCCCAGCATTTT.